The 11 T cell receptor beta chains listed next were all sequenced from one sample in a study of T cells after yellow fever vaccination (dated by TCRdb to between 2017 and 2020). This specimen's treatment or condition label, interpreted: live attenuated yellow fever vaccine strain. Receptors were amplified or captured by 5' RACE. The sequencer was an Illumina HiSeq 2500. The public reads were reprocessed in TCRdb via fastp at Q25 and MiXCR, keeping in-frame beta chains. Entries are consolidated by CDR3 protein sequence, retaining the most common genes and DNA. Counted in this sample were 80,000 to 100,000 distinct CDR3 sequences; about 8.8% of them appeared once. The ten most abundant clones make up 16% of the sample. The sequencing here drew on CD8+ T cells not binding an NS4B(214-222) dextramer, sorted from PBMCs, taken less than 16 days after the first yellow fever vaccination. The meaning of the sample's cell subset or site label: NS4B epitope dextramer-negative CD8 T cells. The origin of the receptors is a man younger than 30 who received the YFV17D yellow fever vaccine.

The chain recombines TRBV6-2 or TRBV6-3 with TRBJ2-2; tentative D call: TRBD1 (5 bases). The CDR3 is 17 residues long. The germline V and J ends were trimmed by 6 bases and 3 bases, with 20 bases remaining between them. Germline V gives CDR1 MNHEY, CDR2 SVGEGT. Here the CDR3 reads CASRPDGTNRYTGELFF. The CDR3 DNA reads as TGTGCCAGCAGACCGGACGGAACCAACAGGTACACCGGGGAGCTGTTTTTT.

The rearrangement links TRBV7-9 to TRBJ2-1; 12 nucleotides agree with TRBD1. V lost 5 bases to trimming and J lost 7 bases; unmatched junction nucleotides: 3. Germline loops: CDR1 SEHNR, CDR2 FQNEAQ (reference sequence). The CDR3 consists of 14 residues. The CDR3 sequence is CASSRDRGLNEQFF. In nucleotides, the CDR3 is TGTGCCAGCAGCCGGGACAGGGGGCTGAATGAGCAGTTCTTC.

This clonotype was seen only a few times. The chain couples TRBV12-3 or TRBV12-4 to TRBJ2-5; the match to TRBD2 covers 12 bases. CDR3 length: 14 amino acids. Trimming cost V 5 bases and J 5 bases; bases outside gene matches: 3. The CDR3 sequence is CASSPGLAGETQYF. The CDR3 bases are TGTGCCAGCAGTCCCGGACTAGCGGGGGAGACCCAGTACTTC.

This clonotype was counted ten times or more. The chain combines TRBV27 with TRBJ2-1, with D possibly TRBD1 on 5 matching bases. The CDR3 has 16 residues. V was cut by 2 bases and J by 4 bases, with 15 bases left in between. The germline CDR1 and CDR2 sequences are MNHEY and SMNVEV (reference sequence). CDR3 sequence: CASSLPIGVVYNEQFF. CDR3 coding DNA: TGTGCCAGCAGTTTACCTATAGGGGTCGTTTACAATGAGCAGTTCTTC.

This clonotype was seen many times. The chain carries TRBV13 and TRBJ2-7, with a weak D call TRBD1 (5 bases). V was pared by 0 bases and J by 2 bases, with 8 bases between. Germline-derived CDR1 and CDR2 are PRHDT and FYEKMQ (reference sequence). This CDR3 has 14 residues. The CDR3 bases are TGTGCCAGCAGCTTAGGGACAGCAGCCTACGAGCAGTACTTC. Encoded protein: CASSLGTAAYEQYF.

In its sample, this clonotype was seen a few times. V usage is TRBV20-1 and J usage is TRBJ2-1; a possible D gene is TRBD1 (6 bases). This CDR3 contains 16 residues. The V end lost 0 bases, the J end lost 0 bases, and 12 bases lay between the germline ends. Germline CDR1 and CDR2: DFQATT and SNEGSKA (reference sequence). The DNA of the CDR3 is TGCAGTGCTAGAGATCCGACAGGATTCTCCTACAATGAGCAGTTCTTC. Amino acid sequence: CSARDPTGFSYNEQFF.

The rearrangement uses TRBV6-4 and TRBJ2-3; D is ambiguous. Germline CDR1 is MRHNA and CDR2 is SNTAGT. The CDR3 length is 15 residues. Between the trimmed V and J ends, which lost 4 bases and 0 bases, there was a span of 11 bases. The CDR3 protein is CASSAPETSTDTQYF. CDR3 coding DNA: TGTGCCAGCAGTGCCCCGGAGACTAGCACAGATACGCAGTATTTT.

For the CDR3, the DNA is TGTGCCAGCAGTCCAAGGGGGGGCGCGGAGACCCAGTACTTC. Translated: CASSPRGGAETQYF. This chain uses TRBV6-5 with TRBJ2-5; D possibly corresponds to TRBD2 (7 bases). From germline, CDR1 is MNHEY and CDR2 SVGAGI. Trimming took off 5 bases at V and 5 bases at J, with 15 bases between the two ends. This CDR3 is built from 14 residues.

CDR3 protein: CASSRSGQGIEQFF. Written as DNA, the CDR3 is TGTGCCAGCAGCCGATCCGGACAGGGGATTGAGCAGTTCTTC. The V call is TRBV7-9, the J call TRBJ2-1, with 9 bases matching TRBD1. This CDR3 region has 14 residues. Germline lookup yields CDR1 SEHNR and CDR2 FQNEAQ (reference sequence). With 5 bases clipped from V and 9 bases from J, the junction kept 8 bases outside the gene matches.

The chain is built from TRBV6-5 and TRBJ2-1; TRBD1 matches 8 bases. The CDR3 spans 12 residues. J lost 8 bases, V lost 5 bases, and 2 bases had no gene match. Germline V lookup: CDR1 MNHEY, CDR2 SVGAGI. CDR3: CASSTTGDEQFF. The CDR3 nucleotides read TGTGCCAGCAGTACGACAGGGGATGAGCAGTTCTTC.

The rearrangement uses TRBV6-1 and TRBJ1-5; no definite D call. V lost 1 base to trimming and J lost 3 bases, with 7 bases between them. Germline V lookup: CDR1 MNHNS, CDR2 SASEGT. The CDR3 sequence is 14 residues long. CDR3 DNA: TGTGCCAGCAGTGAAGGCCAGCCCAATCAGCCCCAGCATTTT. It specifies CASSEGQPNQPQHF.